This is a list of T cell receptor beta chains from one sample in a study of vaccination effects on CD4 cells after COVID-19. The table came from immunoSEQ multiplex PCR; TCRdb's copy has only in-frame clones and leaves some out. Counted here are about 59,000 clones, around four fifths occurring once; the ten biggest clones make up less than 2.5%. Their target antigens are unknown. The input for sequencing was CD4+ T cells from PBMCs cultured with HCoV-OC43 spike peptides, taken after COVID-19 vaccination. These receptors all come from a human donor who received a COVID-19 vaccine. The CDR3 runs from the conserved cysteine through the conserved F or W. The order of the fields is clone size, D gene, V gene, J gene, CDR3 protein, CDR3 DNA. D genes are given only for firm matches. Expanded clones are given a class, and other clones once, few, many or no size at all.

>NA|NA|TRBV7-2|TRBJ1-1
CASSLVGSWNTEAFF
TGTGCCAGCAGCTTAGTAGGGTCCTGGAACACTGAAGCTTTCTTT
>NA|NA|TRBV18|TRBJ1-6
CASSPQAETSYNSPLHF
TGTGCCAGCTCACCACAGGCAGAAACCTCATATAATTCACCCCTCCACTTT
>once|NA|TRBV15|TRBJ1-5
CATSRDPWHSYSNQPQHF
TGTGCCACCAGCAGAGATCCATGGCACTCCTATAGCAATCAGCCCCAGCATTTT
>NA|NA|TRBV7-3|TRBJ2-1
CASSFSINNEQFF
TGTGCCAGCAGCTTCAGTATTAACAATGAGCAGTTCTTC
>NA|TRBD1|TRBV2|TRBJ2-1
CASSIQGVIYNEQFF
TGTGCCAGCAGTATACAGGGGGTTATCTACAATGAGCAGTTCTTC
>NA|TRBD2|TRBV7-3|TRBJ2-3
CASSRGASGGGTDTQYF
TGTGCCAGCAGCCGCGGAGCTAGCGGGGGGGGCACAGATACGCAGTATTTT
>NA|NA|TRBV29-1|TRBJ1-1
CSATGTDTEAFF
TGCAGCGCAACCGGGACTGACACTGAAGCTTTCTTT
>once|NA|TRBV30|TRBJ2-2
CAWSGGRELFF
TGTGCCTGGAGTGGGGGGAGGGAGCTGTTTTTT
>NA|NA|TRBV11-1|TRBJ1-2
CASSLSGSVGYTF
TGTGCCAGCAGCTTATCCGGCTCGGTCGGCTACACCTTC
>NA|NA|TRBV24-1|TRBJ2-2
CATSEADRWTGELFF
TGTGCCACCAGTGAGGCGGACAGATGGACCGGGGAGCTGTTTTTT
>NA|TRBD2|TRBV24-1|TRBJ2-1
CATSDWASGGALQFF
TGTGCCACCAGTGATTGGGCTAGCGGGGGGGCGCTGCAGTTCTTC